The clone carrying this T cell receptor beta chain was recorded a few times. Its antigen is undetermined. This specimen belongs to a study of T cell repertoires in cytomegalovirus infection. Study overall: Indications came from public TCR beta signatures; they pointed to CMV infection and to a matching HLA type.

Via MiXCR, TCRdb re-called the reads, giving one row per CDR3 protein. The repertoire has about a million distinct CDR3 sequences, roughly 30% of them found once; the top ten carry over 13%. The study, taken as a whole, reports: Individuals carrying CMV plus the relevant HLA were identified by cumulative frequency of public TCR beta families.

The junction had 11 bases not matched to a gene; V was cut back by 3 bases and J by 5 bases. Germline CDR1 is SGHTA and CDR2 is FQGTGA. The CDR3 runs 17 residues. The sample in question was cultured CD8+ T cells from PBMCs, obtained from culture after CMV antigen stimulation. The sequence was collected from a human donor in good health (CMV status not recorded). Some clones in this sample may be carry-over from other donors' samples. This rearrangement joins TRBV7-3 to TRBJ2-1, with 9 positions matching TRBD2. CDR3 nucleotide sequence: TGTGCCAGCAGCTTGGGATATGGCGGGGGGGCTGACAATGAGCAGTTCTTC. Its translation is CASSLGYGGGADNEQFF.